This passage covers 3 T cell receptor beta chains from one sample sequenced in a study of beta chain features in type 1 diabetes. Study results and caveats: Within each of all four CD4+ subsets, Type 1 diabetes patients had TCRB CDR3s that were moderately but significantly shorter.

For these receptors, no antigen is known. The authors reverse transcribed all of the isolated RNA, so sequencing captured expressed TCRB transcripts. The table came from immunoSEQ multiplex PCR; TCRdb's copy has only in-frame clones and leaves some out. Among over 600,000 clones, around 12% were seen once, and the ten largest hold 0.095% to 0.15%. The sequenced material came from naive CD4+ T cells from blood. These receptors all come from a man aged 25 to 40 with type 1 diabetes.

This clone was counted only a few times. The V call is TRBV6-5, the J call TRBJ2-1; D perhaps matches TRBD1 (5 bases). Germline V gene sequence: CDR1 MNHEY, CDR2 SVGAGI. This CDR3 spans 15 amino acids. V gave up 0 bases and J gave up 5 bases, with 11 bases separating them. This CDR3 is CASSYSNQGHNEQFF. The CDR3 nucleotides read TGTGCCAGCAGTTACTCGAACCAGGGCCACAATGAGCAGTTCTTC.

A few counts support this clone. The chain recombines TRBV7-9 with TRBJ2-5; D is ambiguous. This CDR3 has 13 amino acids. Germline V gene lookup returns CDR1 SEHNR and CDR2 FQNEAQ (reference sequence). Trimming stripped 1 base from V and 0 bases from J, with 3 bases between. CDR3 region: CASSLEHQETQYF. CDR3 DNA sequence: TGTGCCAGCAGCTTAGAACACCAAGAGACCCAGTACTTC.

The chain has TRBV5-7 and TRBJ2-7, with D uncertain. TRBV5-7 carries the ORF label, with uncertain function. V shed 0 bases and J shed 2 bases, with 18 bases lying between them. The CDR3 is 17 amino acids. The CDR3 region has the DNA TGTGCCAGCAGCTTGGAATCCCCCCAAATAAAACCCTACGAGCAGTACTTC. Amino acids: CASSLESPQIKPYEQYF.